This TCR beta chain was profiled in a study of beta chain features in type 1 diabetes. The study's findings and limits: The naive, central memory and Treg TCRB repertoires looked more alike in patients than they did in healthy donors.

The CDR3 spans 15 residues. Germline CDR1 is SGDLS and CDR2 is YYNGEE. V was pared by 1 base and J by 3 bases, with 1 base of the junction left unmatched. Concerning this clone itself: Its antigen is not known.

Expressed TCRB transcripts got sequenced, as all isolated RNA was reverse transcribed. This table comes from immunoSEQ multiplex PCR, and its TCRdb copy is limited to in-frame clones, with some not included. The sample yields a few hundred thousand clones, 14% seen once. The sample consisted of central memory CD4+ T cells from blood. This clonotype was obtained from a man aged 30 to 39 in good health. The chain joins TRBV9 to TRBJ2-1, with 10 bases aligning to TRBD2. The CDR3 DNA is TGTGCCAGCAGCGTAATAGCGGGAGGCTACAATGAGCAGTTCTTC. Its protein product is CASSVIAGGYNEQFF.